Below, 13 T cell receptor beta chains from the same sample are listed, as sequenced in a study of regulatory T cells in long-lasting Graves disease. Library construction for TCR beta used iRepertoire HTBI primers and Arm-PCR of CDR3 regions. TCRdb reprocessed the multiplex PCR reads via MiXCR and lists one record per CDR3 protein. The table has about 450,000 distinct CDR3 sequences, roughly a quarter seen once. Documented time point: persistent/refractory GD, antithyroid drugs over 5 years with positive TRAb. There was RNA extracted from PBMCs, and the TCR library was made from it. The sample here was peripheral blood mononuclear cells (PBMCs), taken when the disease was refractory, from a patient treated with antithyroid drugs. The origin of the receptors is a female donor with Graves disease.

The gene calls are TRBV19 and TRBJ1-2, with 8 bases that match TRBD1. There are 13 residues in the CDR3. In germline, CDR1 is LNHDA, CDR2 SQIVND (reference sequence). V was clipped by 7 bases and J by 8 bases; unmatched bases: 9. In DNA form, the CDR3 reads TGTGCCAGTATCGACAGACAGGGGAGAGGCTACACCTTC. As protein: CASIDRQGRGYTF.

The chain employs TRBV29-1 and TRBJ1-1, with D possibly matching TRBD1 (5 bases). The CDR3 has 10 residues. CDR1 and CDR2 (germline): SQVTM, ANQGSEA. Trimming took off 6 bases at V and 8 bases at J, with 10 bases between the two ends. In nucleotides, the CDR3 is TGCAGCGTCACCGGGACGGAAGCTTTCTTT. It specifies CSVTGTEAFF.

V is TRBV3-1 and J is TRBJ2-7; TRBD2 matches at 11 bases. V was clipped by 2 bases and J by 5 bases; unmatched bases: 11. The CDR3 length is 17 residues. Germline CDR1 LGHDT, CDR2 YNNKEL (reference sequence). CDR3 loop: CASSQTLLAGVLNEQYF. Written as DNA, the CDR3 is TGTGCCAGCAGCCAAACCTTACTAGCGGGAGTACTGAACGAGCAGTACTTC.

This clonotype was counted between two and nine times. The rearrangement joins TRBV5-5 to TRBJ2-7, with 9 bases fitting TRBD2. This CDR3 has 15 residues. The V gene's germline CDR1 is SGHKS and CDR2 YYEKEE (reference sequence). J was trimmed by 2 bases and V by 4 bases; bases with no gene match: 7. The CDR3 loop reads CASSHPGTSPYEQYF. The CDR3 DNA sequence: TGTGCCAGCAGCCATCCCGGGACTAGCCCCTACGAGCAGTACTTC.

This clonotype was seen repeatedly, ten times or more. This sequence joins TRBV6-1 and TRBJ2-2; a weak D match, TRBD1 (5 bases). Germline assignment: CDR1 MNHNS and CDR2 SASEGT. Trimming took off 2 bases at V and 7 bases at J, with 14 bases between the two ends. CDR3 length equals 15 residues. The CDR3 sequence: CASSEIGQGGGELFF. CDR3 bases: TGTGCCAGCAGTGAAATTGGGCAGGGCGGCGGGGAGCTGTTTTTT.

The rearrangement joins TRBV12-3 or TRBV12-4 to TRBJ1-5, with D perhaps matching TRBD1 (5 bases). V lost 5 bases and J 3 bases, leaving 8 bases between the germline ends. The CDR3 sequence is 13 residues long. CDR3 sequence: CASSRQTNQPQHF. CDR3 bases: TGTGCCAGCAGTCGACAGACCAATCAGCCCCAGCATTTT.

The table lists this clonotype with a count of one. The genes are TRBV5-1 and TRBJ1-4, with 9 bases aligning to TRBD1. Trimming at V came to 3 bases and at J to 7 bases, leaving 10 bases not matched to a gene. This CDR3 contains 16 residues. Germline CDR1 and CDR2: SGHRS and YFSETQ. CDR3 nucleotides: TGCGCCAGCAGCTCGGGACAGGGTTTAGAATTTGAAAAACTGTTTTTT. It translates to CASSSGQGLEFEKLFF.

The chain recombines TRBV29-1 with TRBJ1-1; perhaps TRBD1 as D (5 bases). This CDR3 is built from 11 residues. Germline V gives CDR1 SQVTM, CDR2 ANQGSEA. Trimming stripped 6 bases from V and 5 bases from J, with 10 bases between. The CDR3 spells CSVGGGTEAFF. CDR3 bases: TGCAGCGTCGGGGGGGGAACTGAAGCTTTCTTT.

This clonotype was recorded a few times. The genes are TRBV6-1 and TRBJ1-5, with D unresolved. V was shortened by 5 bases and J by 15 bases, with 14 bases between the two germline ends. The germline CDR1 and CDR2 sequences are MNHNS and SASEGT. This CDR3 is built from 11 residues. DNA for the CDR3: TGTGCCAGCAGTCTCAACACGGTATTGCATTTT. It yields the protein CASSLNTVLHF.

J is TRBJ1-1 and V is TRBV20-1; no clear D. Germline V gives CDR1 DFQATT, CDR2 SNEGSKA (reference sequence). CDR3 length: 16 amino acids. Trimming took 1 base from V and 3 from J, leaving 18 bases between them. In DNA, the CDR3 is TGCAGTGCTAGAGGGGTAAGAGCTACAGTTGACACTGAAGCTTTCTTT. Protein sequence: CSARGVRATVDTEAFF.

The V and J genes are TRBV10-3 and TRBJ2-7; 10 bases line up with TRBD1. From germline, CDR1 is ENHRY and CDR2 SYGVKD. The CDR3 runs to 14 residues. Germline trimming cut 3 bases from V and 4 bases from J; bases unmatched to any gene: 3. CDR3 bases: TGTGCCATCAGTGACGGACAGGGGGTATACGAGCAGTACTTC. Translation: CAISDGQGVYEQYF.

This clonotype has ten or more counts. The chain combines TRBV7-3 with TRBJ2-2; a weak D match, TRBD1 (5 bases). Germline V gene lookup returns CDR1 SGHTA and CDR2 FQGTGA. The CDR3 covers 14 residues. V lost 8 bases, J lost 0 bases, and 10 bases lay in between. CDR3 DNA sequence: TGTGCCAGCCAGGGAATTCCGAACACCGGGGAGCTGTTTTTT. Its translation is CASQGIPNTGELFF. Complete variable domain (other parts from reference TRBV7-3 and TRBJ2-2): GAGVSQTPSNKVTEKGKYVELRCDPISGHTALYWYRQSLGQGPEFLIYFQGTGAADDSGLPNDRFFAVRPEGSVSTLKIQRTERGDSAVYLCASQGIPNTGELFFGEGSRLTVL.

This clonotype has a handful of counts. The CDR3 DNA sequence: TGTGCCAGCAGCCCGGGGTGGGACGACTATGGCTACACCTTC. Translated, it gives CASSPGWDDYGYTF. The chain uses TRBV5-4 and TRBJ1-2, with a weak D call TRBD1 (5 bases). V lost 4 bases, J lost 3 bases, and 13 bases lay in between. Germline-derived CDR1 and CDR2 are SGHNT and YYREEE (reference sequence). The CDR3 is 14 amino acids.